These 23 T cell receptor beta chains came from one sample sequenced in a study of shared clonotypes between healthy human individuals. This table comes from immunoSEQ multiplex PCR, and its TCRdb copy is limited to in-frame clones, with some not included. The sample contains 550,000 to 600,000 clones, around 78% of which appear only once. The sample consisted of PBMCs. All receptors derive from a middle-aged woman in good health. Some clones in this sample may be carry-over from other donors' samples.

With regard to this clone: Other DNA sequences in this specimen translate into the identical CDR3. This sequence joins TRBV2 and TRBJ2-7; no definite D call. Looked up from germline, CDR1 is SNHLY and CDR2 is FYNNEI. The CDR3 consists of 13 residues. Trimming took off 4 bases at V and 0 bases at J, with 7 bases between the two ends. CDR3 in amino acids: CASSVGGSYEQYF. CDR3 nucleotides: TGTGCCAGCAGTGTGGGCGGCTCCTACGAGCAGTACTTC.

The chain couples TRBV28 to TRBJ1-3, with D possibly TRBD1 on 6 matching bases. The CDR3 contains 17 residues. Germline CDR1 MDHEN, CDR2 SYDVKM. V dropped 4 bases and J dropped 5 bases, with 21 bases sitting between them. The CDR3 nucleotides are TGTGCCAGCAGTTACCCAAAGAAAGGGGGGAAAAGAAACACCATATATTTT. This codes for CASSYPKKGGKRNTIYF.

The V call is TRBV7-9, the J call TRBJ2-7; D unresolved. Germline CDR1 is SEHNR and CDR2 is FQNEAQ (reference sequence). This CDR3 region has 11 residues. Trimming stripped 5 bases from V and 2 bases from J, with 4 bases between. For the CDR3, the DNA is TGTGCCAGCAGCGCTACCTACGAGCAGTACTTC. It specifies CASSATYEQYF.

This sequence joins TRBV10-1 and TRBJ2-1, with D perhaps assigned TRBD1 or TRBD2 (5 bases each). Germline CDR1 and CDR2: WNHNN and SYGVQD (reference sequence). Trimming removed 0 bases from V and 9 bases from J, with 9 bases in between. The CDR3 totals 13 residues. CDR3 in amino acids: CASSESWGIEQFF. The CDR3 nucleotides read TGCGCCAGCAGTGAGTCGTGGGGGATTGAGCAGTTCTTC.

The chain links TRBV5-1 to TRBJ2-3, with TRBD2 matching 9 bases. Trimming took 4 bases from V and 0 from J; bases not matched to a gene: 6. CDR1 is SGHRS and CDR2 is YFSETQ in the germline V gene. The CDR3 contains 16 residues. The CDR3 protein is CASSLNSGSSTDTQYF. CDR3 nucleotides: TGCGCCAGCAGCCTCAATAGCGGGAGCAGCACAGATACGCAGTATTTT.

This rearrangement joins TRBV28 to TRBJ1-5; 9 positions agree with TRBD1. The CDR3 runs to 16 residues. CDR1 MDHEN and CDR2 SYDVKM come from the germline V gene. V lost 5 bases to trimming and J lost 7 bases; unmatched junction nucleotides: 12. CDR3 nucleotide sequence: TGTGCCAGCAGTCTATACGGGACAGGGAAAAAGCAGCCCCAGCATTTT. Protein: CASSLYGTGKKQPQHF.

This clone was seen just once. The chain employs TRBV20-1 and TRBJ2-7; D unresolved. Trimming shortened V by 0 bases and J by 5 bases, and 5 bases separated the two germline ends. This CDR3 is built from 11 residues. The germline gives CDR1 DFQATT, CDR2 SNEGSKA (reference sequence). As DNA, the CDR3 is TGCAGTGCTAGAGAAGATAACGAGCAGTACTTC. It encodes CSAREDNEQYF.

This clone was seen a few times. The V and J genes are TRBV19 and TRBJ1-1; 7 nucleotides align to TRBD1. Germline V gene lookup returns CDR1 LNHDA and CDR2 SQIVND (reference sequence). The CDR3 is made up of 15 amino acids. The V gene end was trimmed by 9 bases and the J gene end by 0 bases; junction bases not matched to a gene: 10. The CDR3 nucleotides are TGTGCCAGCTTCTCACCGGGACAGATGAACACTGAAGCTTTCTTT. It yields the protein CASFSPGQMNTEAFF.

The chain uses TRBV27 and TRBJ1-1; no firm D call. CDR3 length: 15 amino acids. Trimming cost V 4 bases and J 3 bases, with 15 bases left between them. Germline CDR1 reads MNHEY; CDR2 reads SMNVEV (reference sequence). Here the CDR3 DNA reads TGTGCCAGCAGTTCGTTTCCCGGATTGGACACTGAAGCTTTCTTT. It codes for CASSSFPGLDTEAFF.

The chain has TRBV6-6 and TRBJ2-1; the match to TRBD2 covers 10 bases. V dropped 0 bases and J dropped 8; count of bases not matched to a gene: 7. Germline V lookup: CDR1 MNHNY, CDR2 SVGAGI (reference sequence). This CDR3 contains 16 residues. Here the CDR3 reads CASSYSKASGSYEQFF. In DNA form, the CDR3 reads TGTGCCAGCAGTTACTCGAAGGCTAGCGGGAGTTATGAGCAGTTCTTC.

The V call is TRBV7-9, the J call TRBJ2-1; D is uncertain. This CDR3 region has 12 residues. Trimming took 6 bases from V and 10 from J, leaving 13 bases between them. Looked up from germline, CDR1 is SEHNR and CDR2 is FQNEAQ (reference sequence). The DNA for the CDR3 is TGTGCCAGCAGTTTATCGGTAGGGGAGCAGTTCTTC. Its protein is CASSLSVGEQFF. The entire variable domain, with the rest obtained from reference TRBV7-9 and TRBJ2-1, is as follows: DTGVSQNPRHKITKRGQNVTFRCDPISEHNRLYWYRQTLGQGPEFLTYFQNEAQLEKSRLLSDRFSAERPKGSFSTLEIQRTEQGDSAMYLCASSLSVGEQFFGPGTRLTVL.

The chain has TRBV10-2 and TRBJ2-1; 12 bases agree with TRBD2. The CDR3 totals 14 residues. V dropped 10 bases and J dropped 9; count of bases not matched to a gene: 10. Germline-derived CDR1 and CDR2 are WSHSY and SAAADI. Here the CDR3 reads CATTLAGGPSEQFF. The CDR3 DNA reads as TGCGCCACCACGCTAGCGGGAGGGCCTAGTGAGCAGTTCTTC.

The chain links TRBV5-1 to TRBJ2-1; 9 nucleotides line up with TRBD1. This CDR3 spans 15 amino acids. From germline, CDR1 is SGHRS and CDR2 YFSETQ. V shed 0 bases and J 4 bases; nucleotides not matched to a gene: 2. CDR3 coding DNA: TGCGCCAGCAGCTTGGAGGGGACAGGGTACAATGAGCAGTTCTTC. Translating it yields CASSLEGTGYNEQFF.

This chain joins TRBV15 and TRBJ2-1, with 12 positions matching TRBD2. The CDR3 is 16 residues long. The V and J ends lost 0 bases and 5 bases, in that order; junction bases with no gene match: 2. Germline V gives CDR1 LNHNV, CDR2 YYDKDF (reference sequence). The CDR3 spells CATSREGLAGHNEQFF. The CDR3 region has the DNA TGTGCCACCAGCAGAGAAGGACTAGCGGGACACAATGAGCAGTTCTTC.

This rearrangement joins TRBV27 to TRBJ2-7, with TRBD1 as a possible D gene (5 bases). V was cut by 0 bases and J by 2 bases, with 11 bases left in between. Germline V lookup: CDR1 MNHEY, CDR2 SMNVEV (reference sequence). The CDR3 loop spans 15 amino acids. CDR3 coding DNA: TGTGCCAGCAGTTTATCTGGGGCAACTCCCTACGAGCAGTACTTC. As protein: CASSLSGATPYEQYF.

This chain connects TRBV9 to TRBJ2-1; the D call may be TRBD1 or TRBD2 (8 bases each). V lost 3 bases and J lost 1, with 20 bases in between. Germline CDR1 and CDR2: SGDLS and YYNGEE. This CDR3 is built from 18 residues. The chain's CDR3 is CASSDRGQERGSYNEQFF. The CDR3 DNA sequence: TGTGCCAGCAGCGATAGGGGACAGGAGCGGGGGTCCTACAATGAGCAGTTCTTC.

This chain connects TRBV6-1 to TRBJ2-7; unclear D gene. The CDR3 is 13 amino acids. Germline CDR1 is MNHNS and CDR2 is SASEGT. V dropped 5 bases and J dropped 3 bases, with 11 bases sitting between them. This chain's CDR3 is CASSLTSRYEQYF. The CDR3 DNA sequence: TGTGCCAGCAGTCTGACATCCCGCTACGAGCAGTACTTC.

The genes are TRBV5-1 and TRBJ2-6; 7 bases are shared with TRBD1. Germline V lookup: CDR1 SGHRS, CDR2 YFSETQ. Trimming took 6 bases from V and 4 from J; bases not matched to a gene: 7. This CDR3 spans 15 amino acids. The CDR3 DNA sequence: TGCGCCAGCACCACAGGGGAGACCGGGGCCAACGTCCTGACTTTC. Amino acid sequence: CASTTGETGANVLTF. The variable domain in full, completed from reference TRBV5-1 and TRBJ2-6, reads KAGVTQTPRYLIKTRGQQVTLSCSPISGHRSVSWYQQTPGQGLQFLFEYFSETQRNKGNFPGRFSGRQFSNSRSEMNVSTLELGDSALYLCASTTGETGANVLTFGAGSRLTVL.

V and J are TRBV9 and TRBJ2-7, with 10 positions matching TRBD2. The germline V gene has CDR1 SGDLS and CDR2 YYNGEE. The V and J ends lost 5 bases and 7 bases, in that order; junction bases with no gene match: 9. The CDR3 extends over 14 amino acids. For the CDR3, the DNA is TGTGCCAGCAGTCCTAGCGGGAGTAATAGGGAGCAGTACTTC. Its protein product is CASSPSGSNREQYF.

The genes are TRBV5-1 and TRBJ1-1; D possibly corresponds to TRBD1 (6 bases). Germline loops: CDR1 SGHRS, CDR2 YFSETQ. This CDR3 spans 16 amino acids. V was pared by 0 bases and J by 3 bases, with 15 bases between. CDR3 bases: TGCGCCAGCAGCTTGGCCGGGGGCGCCTCGGACACTGAAGCTTTCTTT. It is translated as CASSLAGGASDTEAFF.

V is TRBV28 and J is TRBJ2-7, with 10 bases lining up with TRBD1. This CDR3 contains 13 residues. CDR1 and CDR2 from the germline V gene are MDHEN and SYDVKM. Trimming at V came to 7 bases and at J to 7 bases, leaving 7 bases not matched to a gene. Here the CDR3 reads CASTKGQGREQYF. For the CDR3, the DNA is TGTGCCAGCACTAAGGGACAGGGGCGGGAGCAGTACTTC.

This clone has only a few counts. The chain employs TRBV11-2 and TRBJ1-1, with D hard to call. Germline CDR1 SGHAT, CDR2 FQNNGV. Trimming left V 8 bases short and J 0 bases short, with 16 bases between. CDR3 length: 15 residues. The CDR3, as DNA: TGTGCCAGCGCCGGCAGGTTTGACATGAACACTGAAGCTTTCTTT. Translated: CASAGRFDMNTEAFF.

This sequence joins TRBV5-6 and TRBJ1-4; no firm D call. The CDR3 is 14 residues long. Trimming left V 4 bases short and J 9 bases short, with 16 bases between. Germline V CDR1 and CDR2: SGHDT, YYEEEE. The CDR3 reads CASSLSQGPQKLFF. The CDR3 DNA sequence: TGTGCCAGCAGCCTGTCCCAAGGACCCCAAAAACTGTTTTTT.